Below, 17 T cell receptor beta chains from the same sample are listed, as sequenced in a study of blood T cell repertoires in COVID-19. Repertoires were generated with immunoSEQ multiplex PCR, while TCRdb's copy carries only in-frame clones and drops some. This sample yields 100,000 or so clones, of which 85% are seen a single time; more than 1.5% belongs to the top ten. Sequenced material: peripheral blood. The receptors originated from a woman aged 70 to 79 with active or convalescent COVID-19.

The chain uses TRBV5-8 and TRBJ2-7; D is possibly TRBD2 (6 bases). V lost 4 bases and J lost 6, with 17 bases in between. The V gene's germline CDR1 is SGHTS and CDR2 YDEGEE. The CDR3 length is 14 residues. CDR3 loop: CASSLLGGLREQYF. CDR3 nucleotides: TGTGCCAGCAGCCTCCTGGGAGGACTCCGCGAGCAGTACTTC. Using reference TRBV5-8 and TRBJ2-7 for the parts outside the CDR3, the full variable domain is EAGVTQSPTHLIKTRGQQATLRCSPISGHTSVYWYQQALGLGLQFLLWYDEGEERNRGNFPPRFSGRQFPNYSSELNVNALELEDSALYLCASSLLGGLREQYFGPGTRLTVT.

CDR3 sequence reads: CSGGRADGYTF. The CDR3 DNA reads as TGCAGTGGGGGGCGGGCTGACGGCTACACCTTC. The rearrangement links TRBV20-1 to TRBJ1-2; D is perhaps TRBD1 (6 bases). CDR1 is DFQATT, CDR2 SNEGSKA, per germline (reference sequence). CDR3 length equals 11 residues. The V gene lost 7 bases and the J gene lost 8 bases, with 14 bases spanning the gap.

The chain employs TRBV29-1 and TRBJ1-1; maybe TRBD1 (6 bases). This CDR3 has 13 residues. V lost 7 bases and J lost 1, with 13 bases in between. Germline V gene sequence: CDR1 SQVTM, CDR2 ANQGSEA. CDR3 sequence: CSAALGGNTEAFF. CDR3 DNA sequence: TGCAGCGCCGCATTAGGGGGGAACACTGAAGCTTTCTTT.

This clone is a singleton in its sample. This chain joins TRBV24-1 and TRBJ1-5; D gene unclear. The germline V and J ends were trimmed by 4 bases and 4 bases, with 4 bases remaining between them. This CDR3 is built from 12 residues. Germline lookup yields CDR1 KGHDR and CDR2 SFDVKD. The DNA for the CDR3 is TGTGCCACCAGTGACCAAAATCAGCCCCAGCATTTT. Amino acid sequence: CATSDQNQPQHF.

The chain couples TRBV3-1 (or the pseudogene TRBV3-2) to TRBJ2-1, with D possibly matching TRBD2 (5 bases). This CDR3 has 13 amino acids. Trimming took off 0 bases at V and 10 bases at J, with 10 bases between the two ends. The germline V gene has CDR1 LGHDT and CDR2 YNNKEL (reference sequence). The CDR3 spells CASSQELGPEQFF. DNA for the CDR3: TGTGCCAGCAGCCAAGAACTAGGCCCCGAGCAGTTCTTC.

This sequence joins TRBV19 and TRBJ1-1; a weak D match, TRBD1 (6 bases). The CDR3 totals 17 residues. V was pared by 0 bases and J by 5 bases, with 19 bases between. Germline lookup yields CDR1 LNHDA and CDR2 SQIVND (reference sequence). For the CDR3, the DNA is TGTGCCAGTAGTATAGATCCCGCACAGGGAAGGAGGACTGAAGCTTTCTTT. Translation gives CASSIDPAQGRRTEAFF.

CDR3 DNA sequence: TGTGCCAGCAGAACAGGGGGCACAGATACGCAGTATTTT. Amino acid sequence: CASRTGGTDTQYF. The rearrangement joins TRBV6-5 to TRBJ2-3; 7 bases align to TRBD1. This CDR3 contains 13 residues. Unmatched junction bases numbered 1, after V lost 6 bases and J lost 1 base. Germline V lookup: CDR1 MNHEY, CDR2 SVGAGI.

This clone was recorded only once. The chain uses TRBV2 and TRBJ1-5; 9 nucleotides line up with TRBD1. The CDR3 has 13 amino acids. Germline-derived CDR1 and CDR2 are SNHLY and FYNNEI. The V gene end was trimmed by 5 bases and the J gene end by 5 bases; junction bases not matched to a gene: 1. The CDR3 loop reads CASSRDRDQPQHF. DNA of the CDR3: TGTGCCAGCAGTCGGGACAGGGATCAGCCCCAGCATTTT.

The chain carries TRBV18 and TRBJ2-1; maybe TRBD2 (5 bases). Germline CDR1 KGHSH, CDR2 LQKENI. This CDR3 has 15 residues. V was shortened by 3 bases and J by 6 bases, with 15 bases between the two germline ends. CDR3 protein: CASSPDYSSVNEQFF. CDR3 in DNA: TGTGCCAGCTCACCTGACTACTCTTCCGTCAATGAGCAGTTCTTC.

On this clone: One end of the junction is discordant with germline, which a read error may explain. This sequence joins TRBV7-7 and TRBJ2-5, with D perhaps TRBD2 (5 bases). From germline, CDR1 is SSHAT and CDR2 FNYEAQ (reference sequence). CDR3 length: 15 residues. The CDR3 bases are TGTGCTAGCAGCTTAGCAGGCGGGTTCCAAGAGACCCAGTACTTC. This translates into CASSLAGGFQETQYF.

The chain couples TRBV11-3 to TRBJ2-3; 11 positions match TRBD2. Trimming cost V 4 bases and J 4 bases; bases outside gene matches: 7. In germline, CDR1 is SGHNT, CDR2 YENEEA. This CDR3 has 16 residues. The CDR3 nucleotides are TGTGCCAGCAGCTCCAGACTAGCGGGGAGCCCAGATACGCAGTATTTT. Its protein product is CASSSRLAGSPDTQYF.

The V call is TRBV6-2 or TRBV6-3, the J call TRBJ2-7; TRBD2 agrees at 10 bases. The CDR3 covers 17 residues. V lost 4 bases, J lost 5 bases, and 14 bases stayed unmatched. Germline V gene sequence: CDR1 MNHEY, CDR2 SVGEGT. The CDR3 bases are TGTGCCAGCAGTTTCCTTCTAGCGGGAGCTTTAGAAAACGAGCAGTACTTC. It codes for CASSFLLAGALENEQYF.

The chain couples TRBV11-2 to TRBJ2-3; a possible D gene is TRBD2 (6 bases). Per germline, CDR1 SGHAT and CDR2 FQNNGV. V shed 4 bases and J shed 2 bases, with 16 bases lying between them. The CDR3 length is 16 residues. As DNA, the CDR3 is TGTGCCAGCAGCTCGGACCCCGGGGGTATCACAGATACGCAGTATTTT. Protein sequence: CASSSDPGGITDTQYF. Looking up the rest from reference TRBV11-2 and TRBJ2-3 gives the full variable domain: EAGVAQSPRYKIIEKRQSVAFWCNPISGHATLYWYQQILGQGPKLLIQFQNNGVVDDSQLPKDRFSAERLKGVDSTLKIQPAKLEDSAVYLCASSSDPGGITDTQYFGPGTRLTVL.

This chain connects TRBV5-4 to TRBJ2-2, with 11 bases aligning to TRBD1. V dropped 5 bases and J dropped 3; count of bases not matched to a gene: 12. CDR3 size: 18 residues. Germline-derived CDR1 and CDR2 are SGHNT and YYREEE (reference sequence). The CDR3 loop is CASSTGWDRGFDTGELFF. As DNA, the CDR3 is TGTGCCAGCAGTACCGGTTGGGACAGGGGGTTCGACACCGGGGAGCTGTTTTTT.

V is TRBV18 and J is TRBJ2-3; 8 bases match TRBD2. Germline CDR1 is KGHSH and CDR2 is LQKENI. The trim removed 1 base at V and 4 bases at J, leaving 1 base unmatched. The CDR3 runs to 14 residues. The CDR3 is CASSPRTSSDTQYF. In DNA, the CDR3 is TGTGCCAGCTCACCACGGACTAGCTCAGATACGCAGTATTTT.

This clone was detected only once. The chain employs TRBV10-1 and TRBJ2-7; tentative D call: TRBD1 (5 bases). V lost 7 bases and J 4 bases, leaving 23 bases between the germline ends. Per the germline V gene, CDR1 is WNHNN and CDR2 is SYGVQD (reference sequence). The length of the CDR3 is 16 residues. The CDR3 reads CASKPPDSRSFYEQYF. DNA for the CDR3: TGCGCCAGCAAGCCGCCCGACAGCCGTTCCTTTTACGAGCAGTACTTC.

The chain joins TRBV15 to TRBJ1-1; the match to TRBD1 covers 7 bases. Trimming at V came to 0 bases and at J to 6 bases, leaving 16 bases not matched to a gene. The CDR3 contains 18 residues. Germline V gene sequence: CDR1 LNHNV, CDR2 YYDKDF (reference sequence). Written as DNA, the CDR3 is TGTGCCACCAGCAGAGATCTGATGCAGGGGGTAGGTAGCGCTGAAGCTTTCTTT. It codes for CATSRDLMQGVGSAEAFF.